The 5 T cell receptor beta chains presented below share a single source sample, sequenced in a study of T cells in localized non-small cell lung cancer. Clones were read by immunoSEQ multiplex PCR, and TCRdb kept only the in-frame ones, dropping some. The sample lists 50,000 to 55,000 clones, approximately 88% seen once, with 17% in the top ten. The sequenced sample was peripheral blood mononuclear cells, obtained before any cancer treatment. The receptor source for this set is a man between 40 and 70 years old with stage III lung adenocarcinoma.

The rearrangement joins TRBV2 to TRBJ1-2; TRBD1 is a possible D gene (5 bases). In germline, CDR1 is SNHLY, CDR2 FYNNEI. The CDR3 runs to 13 residues. V was pared by 4 bases and J by 7 bases, with 13 bases between. CDR3 bases: TGTGCCAGCAGTGCAGCCAGGGATAGTGGCTACACCTTC. Translation gives CASSAARDSGYTF.

The chain uses TRBV5-1 and TRBJ2-3; 8 nucleotides match TRBD2. CDR1 is SGHRS, CDR2 YFSETQ, per germline. The J segment lost 2 bases and the V segment lost 6 bases, leaving 5 bases of the junction unmatched. The CDR3 length is 14 residues. CDR3 amino acids: CASTSGGDTDTQYF. For the CDR3, the DNA is TGCGCCAGCACCAGCGGGGGAGACACAGATACGCAGTATTTT.

The V gene is TRBV5-1, the J gene TRBJ2-2; 11 positions match TRBD1. There are 16 residues in the CDR3. Germline CDR1 reads SGHRS; CDR2 reads YFSETQ. Losses at the gene ends were 4 bases for V and 4 bases for J; bases not matched to a gene: 6. CDR3 loop: CASSPGQGAFTGELFF. The DNA of the CDR3 is TGCGCCAGCAGCCCCGGACAGGGGGCGTTCACCGGGGAGCTGTTTTTT.

A remark on this clone: This specimen includes other DNA sequences encoding the same CDR3. The rearrangement uses TRBV11-2 and TRBJ2-3; D assignment may be TRBD1 or TRBD2 (5 bases each). Germline CDR1 is SGHAT and CDR2 is FQNNGV. Trimming removed 1 base from V and 3 bases from J, with 14 bases in between. The CDR3 is 16 amino acids. As DNA, the CDR3 is TGTGCCAGCAGCTTAGGGGGGTCTACGTTGACAGATACGCAGTATTTT. This translates into CASSLGGSTLTDTQYF.

This clone was found once. Other DNA sequences of this sample code for an identical CDR3. The chain uses TRBV5-4 and TRBJ1-2; D gene uncertain. CDR3 length: 14 amino acids. Per germline, CDR1 SGHNT and CDR2 YYREEE (reference sequence). V dropped 0 bases and J dropped 2 bases, with 8 bases sitting between them. For the CDR3, the DNA is TGTGCCAGCAGCTTGGGAGGGAGCAACTATGGCTACACCTTC. Protein: CASSLGGSNYGYTF.